This T cell receptor (beta chain) was sequenced in a study of shared clonotypes between healthy human individuals. CD8 cells classed as naive were CD45RO-negative and positively selected for CCR7, excluding terminally differentiated effector memory CD45RA+ cells. Trimming took off 8 bases at V and 2 bases at J, with 16 bases between the two ends. CDR3 size: 14 residues. Per the germline V gene, CDR1 is MDHEN and CDR2 is SYDVKM. To note about this clone: Its antigen remains unknown.

Study findings and constraints: Blood alone was sampled, and tissue repertoires likely differ.

Some clones are missing from TCRdb's copy, which holds only in-frame ones; the method was immunoSEQ multiplex PCR. The sample has around 600,000 clones, about 98% seen once. Sequenced sample: naive CD8+ T cells sorted from blood. This clonotype was obtained from a man younger than 45 in good health. This chain connects TRBV28 to TRBJ2-7; the D is unclear. CDR3: CASGIPRGAYEQYF. The CDR3 nucleotides read TGTGCCAGCGGAATACCCCGTGGGGCCTACGAGCAGTACTTC.